The sequence of this T cell receptor (beta chain) was determined in a study of cytomegalovirus exposure and HLA in healthy donors. The study's findings and limits: In a later analysis, first-cohort TCR clusters were found to tend to co-occur in the 120 or so validation repertoires.

TCRdb's table, derived via immunoSEQ multiplex PCR, lists solely in-frame clones and lacks some. The sample holds under 400,000 clones, approximately 88% seen once. The CDR3 totals 15 residues. CDR1 is SGDLS, CDR2 YYNGEE, per germline. V trimming: 2 bases; J trimming: 5 bases; junction bases outside the gene matches: 4. This clone has only one observation. Its specificity is not known. The material sequenced was PBMCs. The V call is TRBV9, the J call TRBJ2-2; 9 bases are shared with TRBD2. The TCR sequence derives from a young man in good health and CMV-seronegative. The DNA of the CDR3 is TGTGCCAGCAGCGTGACTAGCGGAGGGACCGGGGAGCTGTTTTTT. This gives the protein CASSVTSGGTGELFF.